Included here is one TCR beta chain sequence, with context. Trimming at V came to 3 bases and at J to 3 bases, leaving 9 bases not matched to a gene. This CDR3 has 17 amino acids. Looked up from germline, CDR1 is SGHVS and CDR2 is FNYEAQ. Measured with immunoSEQ multiplex PCR; TCRdb has only the in-frame clones, and not every one. The table has 200,000 to 300,000 clones, 60% to 75% seen once. This sample is part of a study of blood T cell repertoires in COVID-19. This sequence joins TRBV7-6 and TRBJ2-1; TRBD1 matches at 9 bases. This clonotype was obtained from an elderly woman with acute or convalescent COVID-19. Specimen: peripheral blood. The CDR3 nucleotides are TGTGCCAGCAGCTTCTCGAAGACAGGGGGATTCTACAATGAGCAGTTCTTC. Its protein is CASSFSKTGGFYNEQFF.